This TCR beta chain was observed in a study of T cells in Graves' hyperthyroidism and ophthalmopathy. The germline V gene has CDR1 MNHNS and CDR2 SASEGT. The CDR3 spans 15 residues. V lost 7 bases, J lost 4 bases, and 9 bases stayed unmatched. Amplification of TCR beta CDR3 regions used RNA as the template. A first-round RT-PCR of the TCR CDR3 used the HTBI primer set. Each CDR3 protein is one row after TCRdb ran MiXCR on the multiplex PCR reads. The sample holds some 570,000 distinct CDR3 sequences; about 14% are singletons and the top ten take less than 9%. This clonotype was seen repeatedly, ten times or more.

The source is a woman between 18 and 29 years old with Graves' ophthalmopathy. The chain has TRBV6-1 and TRBJ2-2; 7 bases align to TRBD2. Sequenced: blood. The CDR3 is CASTSVTGGTGELFF. Here the CDR3 DNA reads TGTGCCAGCACTTCGGTGACGGGGGGCACCGGGGAGCTGTTTTTT.